A selection of T cell receptor beta chains follows, all from one sample in a study of identical twins. TCRdb passed the 5' RACE reads through MiXCR, listing each CDR3 protein once. This table has 450,000 to 650,000 distinct CDR3 sequences, over 12% appearing once. This sample was shared with a second study, whose subject was yellow fever vaccine responses in identical twins.

Sequences were obtained from CD4+ T cells sorted from blood. The receptors here all came from a woman under 30 in good health. Each CDR3 is given with its conserved first and last residue.

cdr3_aa,j_call,v_call
CATSDSRLAGTGELFF,TRBJ2-2,TRBV24-1
CASSSRDYANTQYF,TRBJ2-3,TRBV28
CASSTGPVNTEAFF,TRBJ1-1,TRBV12-3/TRBV12-4
CASSSRRNTGELFF,TRBJ2-2,TRBV18
CASSQRTAEKLFF,TRBJ1-4,TRBV14
CASSSTTGTGELFF,TRBJ2-2,TRBV9
CASSLALGAQNIQYF,TRBJ2-4,TRBV7-2
CSVGDRVPTDTQYF,TRBJ2-3,TRBV29-1
CASSGQGMGGYTF,TRBJ1-2,TRBV12-3/TRBV12-4
CSAEGFMSGYTF,TRBJ1-2,TRBV20-1
CASSQRTSSGRGRDTQYF,TRBJ2-3,TRBV3-1
CASSLGERWGNEQFF,TRBJ2-1,TRBV12-3/TRBV12-4
CRGAGGTDTQYF,TRBJ2-3,TRBV20-1
CASSLNGVAGNEQFF,TRBJ2-1,TRBV5-1
CSVATSGRGYNEQFF,TRBJ2-1,TRBV20-1
CASSGKNEKLFF,TRBJ1-4,TRBV5-1
CASNHRTAYTEAFF,TRBJ1-1,TRBV7-8
CASSLAPLAGGNEQFF,TRBJ2-1,TRBV7-2
CATSDLGEQYF,TRBJ2-3,TRBV24-1
CASSDRETQYF,TRBJ2-5,TRBV7-9
CASSPLGQDDTEAFF,TRBJ1-1,TRBV14
CASSFPRLTSGANVLTF,TRBJ2-6,TRBV12-3/TRBV12-4
CASSLGTANMNTEAFF,TRBJ1-1,TRBV4-2
CSIPGRSNTEAFF,TRBJ1-1,TRBV20-1
CASSWGPNDEQFF,TRBJ2-1,TRBV5-6
CSACRDLQETQYF,TRBJ2-5,TRBV29-1
CASTLGTRTGETQYF,TRBJ2-5,TRBV12-3/TRBV12-4
CASSQGLGGTAKNIQYF,TRBJ2-4,TRBV4-2
CASSQPRLASGYGGETQYF,TRBJ2-5,TRBV3-1